This TCR beta chain stems from a study of read filtering for tumor transcriptome and immune sequencing. Overall study context: By R-ISS, stages I, II and III held approximately 8, 16 and 7 patients.

In its sample, this clonotype was seen many times. V was trimmed by 4 bases and J by 1 base, leaving 10 bases between them. The CDR3 contains 14 residues. This library used around 400 ng RNA and molecular barcoded adaptors spanning alpha/delta and beta/gamma chains. TCRdb recomputed calls from the reads with MiXCR, one row per CDR3 protein. Of approximately 140,000 distinct CDR3 sequences in the sample, roughly an eighth were seen once. The source material was a population of CD138-negative cells sorted from bone marrow. The source of this sequence is a donor at least 40 years old with multiple myeloma. The chain carries TRBV12-3 or TRBV12-4 and TRBJ1-1, with D possibly being TRBD1 (6 bases). The chain's CDR3 is CASSWGRGNTEAFF. DNA of the CDR3: TGTGCCAGCAGTTGGGGCAGGGGGAACACTGAAGCTTTCTTT.